This T cell receptor beta chain is drawn from a study of human T cells and chemical hapten exposure. About the research overall: Patch testing was performed with 0.01% DPC on the upper back, with reading at 6 days. Small discrepancies in pooled library volume mainly accounted for the varying TCR yields per sample. Alopecia universalis, totalis or areata was present in patients who were mostly female.

Time point: pre-sensitization, week 0. Sample treatment: therapeutic diphenylcyclopropenone sensitization with weekly scalp DPC. Total RNA was isolated from whole blood that had not been fractionated. This clonotype turned up a few times. MiXCR, applied by TCRdb to the RACE reads, yields one record per CDR3 protein. The table lists roughly 380,000 distinct CDR3 sequences, about 5.1% of them singletons. Trimming removed 6 bases from V and 3 bases from J, with 21 bases in between. The CDR3 has 15 amino acids. Per the germline V gene, CDR1 is SQVTM and CDR2 is ANQGSEA. The chain has TRBV29-1 and TRBJ2-7, with D possibly being TRBD2 (6 bases). This TCR was recovered from a woman in her 50s with alopecia areata. Some clones in this sample may be carry-over from other donors' samples. This specimen was whole blood, taken in connection with sensitization to the hapten diphenylcyclopropenone (DPC). CDR3 sequence (DNA): TGCAGCGTCCGACTGTCCCTGGGGGGAGGCTACGAGCAGTACTTC. It yields the protein CSVRLSLGGGYEQYF.